Listed below are T cell receptor beta chains from one sample, sequenced in a study of CD8+ T cells in alopecia areata. The protocol was immunoSEQ multiplex PCR, while the TCRdb copy is restricted to in-frame clones and leaves out a portion. Among about 98,000 clones, 35% to 50% were seen once, and the ten largest hold about 0.79%. The sample comprised CD4+ T cells sorted from blood. These receptors came from a human donor with alopecia areata. Each CDR3 is given with its conserved first and last residue. Each record gives: D gene, V gene, J gene, clone size, CDR3 protein, CDR3 DNA. A D gene is named only where the DNA matches it firmly. Clone size is not always given. Where it is, it says once, few, many or a class for expanded clones.

D gene: -; V gene: TRBV11-2; J gene: TRBJ2-5; clone size: -; CDR3 protein: CASSRLGGTQYF; CDR3 DNA: TGTGCCAGCAGCCGGTTAGGGGGGACCCAGTACTTC
D gene: -; V gene: TRBV28; J gene: TRBJ2-3; clone size: -; CDR3 protein: CATQLPTGLDTQYF; CDR3 DNA: TGTGCCACCCAACTACCAACAGGGTTGGATACGCAGTATTTT
D gene: -; V gene: TRBV21-1; J gene: TRBJ2-5; clone size: -; CDR3 protein: CASSKGTHRETQYF; CDR3 DNA: TGTGCCAGCAGCAAAGGGACACATAGAGAGACCCAGTACTTC
D gene: -; V gene: TRBV18; J gene: TRBJ2-3; clone size: -; CDR3 protein: CASSPFPLTGLNTQYF; CDR3 DNA: TGTGCCAGCTCACCTTTCCCACTCACGGGGTTGAATACGCAGTATTTT
D gene: TRBD1; V gene: TRBV29-1; J gene: TRBJ2-2; clone size: few; CDR3 protein: CSVGQGIGELFF; CDR3 DNA: TGCAGCGTGGGACAGGGAATCGGGGAGCTGTTTTTT
D gene: TRBD2; V gene: TRBV29-1; J gene: TRBJ2-5; clone size: -; CDR3 protein: CSVDLAGEGETQYF; CDR3 DNA: TGCAGCGTAGATCTAGCGGGGGAAGGAGAGACCCAGTACTTC
D gene: TRBD2; V gene: TRBV29-1; J gene: TRBJ2-1; clone size: few; CDR3 protein: CSGKKAGASYNEQFF; CDR3 DNA: TGCAGCGGAAAGAAGGCGGGAGCATCCTACAATGAGCAGTTCTTC
D gene: TRBD1; V gene: TRBV7-2; J gene: TRBJ1-2; clone size: few; CDR3 protein: CASSFAGQGANYGYTF; CDR3 DNA: TGTGCCAGCAGCTTCGCCGGACAGGGGGCTAACTATGGCTACACCTTC
D gene: TRBD1; V gene: TRBV28; J gene: TRBJ1-6; clone size: once; CDR3 protein: CASRDHRGMAYNSPLHF; CDR3 DNA: TGTGCCAGCAGAGATCACAGGGGTATGGCGTATAATTCACCCCTCCACTTT
D gene: -; V gene: TRBV2; J gene: TRBJ1-1; clone size: -; CDR3 protein: CASSERELGNTEAFF; CDR3 DNA: TGTGCCAGCAGTGAACGGGAGCTAGGGAACACTGAAGCTTTCTTT
D gene: -; V gene: TRBV28; J gene: TRBJ1-1; clone size: -; CDR3 protein: CASTVGHRGTEAFF; CDR3 DNA: TGTGCCAGCACCGTAGGGCACCGGGGGACTGAAGCTTTCTTT
D gene: -; V gene: TRBV25-1; J gene: TRBJ2-7; clone size: once; CDR3 protein: CASSDRVIF; CDR3 DNA: TGTGCCAGCAGTGATCGGGTGATATTC
D gene: -; V gene: TRBV28; J gene: TRBJ1-5; clone size: -; CDR3 protein: CASSHLTGWDQPQHF; CDR3 DNA: TGTGCCAGCAGCCACCTTACAGGTTGGGATCAGCCCCAGCATTTT
D gene: -; V gene: TRBV30; J gene: TRBJ2-3; clone size: -; CDR3 protein: CAWTGYGGADTQYF; CDR3 DNA: TGTGCCTGGACGGGGTATGGGGGAGCAGATACGCAGTACTTT
D gene: -; V gene: TRBV29-1; J gene: TRBJ2-3; clone size: -; CDR3 protein: CSVDASLRVGAFTDTQYF; CDR3 DNA: TGCAGCGTTGATGCTAGTCTGAGAGTGGGCGCCTTCACAGATACGCAGTATTTT
D gene: -; V gene: TRBV15; J gene: TRBJ2-4; clone size: -; CDR3 protein: CATSRDTAMGARLAKNIQYF; CDR3 DNA: TGTGCCACCAGCAGAGATACGGCGATGGGGGCTCGGTTGGCCAAAAACATTCAGTACTTC
D gene: TRBD2; V gene: TRBV2; J gene: TRBJ2-5; clone size: few; CDR3 protein: CASLGTSGDQETQYF; CDR3 DNA: TGTGCCAGCCTGGGGACTAGCGGGGACCAAGAGACCCAGTACTTC
D gene: -; V gene: TRBV29-1; J gene: TRBJ2-1; clone size: few; CDR3 protein: CSGGGTAGNEQFF; CDR3 DNA: TGCAGCGGAGGCGGGACAGCAGGCAATGAGCAGTTCTTC
D gene: -; V gene: TRBV27; J gene: TRBJ2-6; clone size: -; CDR3 protein: CASSFSLRRTASRSGANVLTF; CDR3 DNA: TGTGCCAGCAGTTTTAGCCTGCGGCGGACAGCCTCACGCTCTGGGGCCAACGTCCTGACTTTC
D gene: -; V gene: TRBV5-1; J gene: TRBJ2-3; clone size: -; CDR3 protein: CASRGRGLSTDTQYF; CDR3 DNA: TGCGCCAGCAGAGGGCGGGGGCTAAGCACAGATACGCAGTATTTT
D gene: -; V gene: TRBV5-1; J gene: TRBJ1-4; clone size: few; CDR3 protein: CASSSTSGTSAPKLFF; CDR3 DNA: TGCGCCAGCAGCTCTACATCCGGGACAAGCGCTCCGAAACTGTTTTTT
D gene: -; V gene: TRBV29-1; J gene: TRBJ1-2; clone size: once; CDR3 protein: CSVAISGTGYTF; CDR3 DNA: TGCAGCGTTGCTATTTCCGGGACGGGATACACCTTC
D gene: TRBD2; V gene: TRBV30; J gene: TRBJ2-1; clone size: -; CDR3 protein: CAWSGLAGTNEQFF; CDR3 DNA: TGTGCCTGGAGTGGACTAGCGGGCACGAATGAGCAGTTCTTC
D gene: -; V gene: TRBV6-6; J gene: TRBJ1-2; clone size: -; CDR3 protein: CASSYEGHGYTF; CDR3 DNA: TGTGCCAGCAGTTACGAGGGGCATGGCTACACCTTC
D gene: TRBD2; V gene: TRBV7-2; J gene: TRBJ2-5; clone size: few; CDR3 protein: CASSLLSGRAEETQYF; CDR3 DNA: TGTGCCAGCAGCTTACTTAGCGGGAGGGCCGAGGAGACCCAGTACTTC
D gene: -; V gene: TRBV18; J gene: TRBJ2-5; clone size: -; CDR3 protein: CASSFGAEETQYF; CDR3 DNA: TGTGCCAGCTCATTTGGGGCGGAAGAGACCCAGTACTTC
D gene: -; V gene: TRBV30; J gene: TRBJ1-1; clone size: -; CDR3 protein: CAWSAMGGSAFF; CDR3 DNA: TGTGCCTGGAGTGCGATGGGGGGCAGCGCTTTCTTT
D gene: -; V gene: TRBV6-1; J gene: TRBJ2-5; clone size: -; CDR3 protein: CATPRAGSKETQYF; CDR3 DNA: TGTGCCACTCCCCGGGCGGGGTCCAAAGAGACCCAGTACTTC